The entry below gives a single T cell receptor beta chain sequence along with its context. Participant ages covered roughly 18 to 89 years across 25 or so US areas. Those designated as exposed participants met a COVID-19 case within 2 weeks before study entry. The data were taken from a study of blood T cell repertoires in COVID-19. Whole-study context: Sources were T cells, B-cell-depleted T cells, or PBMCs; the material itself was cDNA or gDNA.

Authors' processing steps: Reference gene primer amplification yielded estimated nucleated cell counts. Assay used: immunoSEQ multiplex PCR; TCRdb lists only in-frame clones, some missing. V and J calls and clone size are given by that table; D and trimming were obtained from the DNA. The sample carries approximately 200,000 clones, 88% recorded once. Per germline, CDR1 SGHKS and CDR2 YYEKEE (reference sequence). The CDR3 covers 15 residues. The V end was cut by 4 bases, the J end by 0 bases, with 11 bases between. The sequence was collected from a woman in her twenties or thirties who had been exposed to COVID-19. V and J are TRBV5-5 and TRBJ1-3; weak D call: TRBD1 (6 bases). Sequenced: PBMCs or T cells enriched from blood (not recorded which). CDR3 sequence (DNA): TGTGCCAGCAGCATGACAGGCTACTCTGGAAACACCATATATTTT. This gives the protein CASSMTGYSGNTIYF.